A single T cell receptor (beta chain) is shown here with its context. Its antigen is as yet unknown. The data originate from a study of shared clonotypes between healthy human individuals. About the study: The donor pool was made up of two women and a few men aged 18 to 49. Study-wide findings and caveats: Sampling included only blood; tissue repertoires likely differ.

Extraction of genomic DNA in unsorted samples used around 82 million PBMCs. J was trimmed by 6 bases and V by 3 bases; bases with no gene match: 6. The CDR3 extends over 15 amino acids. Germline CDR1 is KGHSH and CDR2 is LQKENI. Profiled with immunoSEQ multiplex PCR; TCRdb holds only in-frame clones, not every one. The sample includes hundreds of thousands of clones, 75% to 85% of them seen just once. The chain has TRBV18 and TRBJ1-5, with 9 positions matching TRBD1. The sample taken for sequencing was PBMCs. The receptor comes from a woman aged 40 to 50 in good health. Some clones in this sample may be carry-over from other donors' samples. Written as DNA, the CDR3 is TGTGCCAGCTCACCTACCGGGACAGGGACTCAGCCCCAGCATTTT. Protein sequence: CASSPTGTGTQPQHF.